This T cell receptor beta chain was recovered during a study of vaccination and CD4 T cells after COVID-19. Germline V gene data show CDR1 as SGHAT and CDR2 as FQNNGV. The V end lost 5 bases, the J end lost 5 bases, and 12 bases lay between the germline ends. The CDR3 totals 13 residues. Treatment given: approximately 9-day PBMC culture with coronavirus spike peptide pools or control peptides (ViraFEST assay). Sequencing of cultured CD4+ T cell DNA used the Oncomine TCR Beta short-read assay. Each CDR3 protein is one row after TCRdb ran MiXCR on the PCR reads. Altogether around 19,000 distinct CDR3 sequences are present, around 50% being singletons, with the ten largest covering approximately 10%. This clonotype was recorded a few times. Its specificity is not known.

Source material: CD4+ T cells from blood, cultured in vitro. The chain recombines TRBV11-2 with TRBJ2-5; D is undetermined. This TCR came from a human donor who had recovered from COVID-19. CDR3 bases: TGTGCCAGCAGCCCACGACTCTGGGAGACCCAGTACTTC. This translates into CASSPRLWETQYF.